A single sample is the source of the 29 T cell receptor beta chains below, sequenced in a study of OX40 agonist ivuxolimab in advanced cancers. The protocol was immunoSEQ multiplex PCR, while the TCRdb copy is restricted to in-frame clones and leaves out a portion. In the table there are some 58,000 clones, around 85% of which are singletons. This sample comprised CD4+ or CD8+ T cells sorted from blood, obtained in a trial of the OX40 agonist ivuxolimab. The receptors here all came from an adult with an advanced solid tumor such as melanoma, head and neck, liver or kidney cancer.

The chain employs TRBV13 and TRBJ2-3; 9 bases align to TRBD1. From germline, CDR1 is PRHDT and CDR2 FYEKMQ (reference sequence). The V and J ends lost 5 bases and 7 bases, in that order; junction bases with no gene match: 10. This CDR3 is built from 15 residues. The CDR3 region has the DNA TGTGCCAGCAGCCGGGGTGGCGGGACAGGGAATACGCAGTATTTT. This encodes CASSRGGGTGNTQYF.

V gene TRBV5-6 combines with J gene TRBJ1-5; TRBD1 agrees at 8 bases. The CDR3 sequence is 18 residues long. Germline CDR1 reads SGHDT; CDR2 reads YYEEEE. Germline trimming cut 1 base from V and 5 bases from J; bases unmatched to any gene: 14. This CDR3 reads CASSLRGQGPPVDQPQHF. The CDR3 coding sequence is TGTGCCAGCAGCTTGAGAGGACAGGGTCCCCCCGTCGATCAGCCCCAGCATTTT.

This clone was detected only a few times. The V and J genes are TRBV18 and TRBJ1-1, with a tentative D call TRBD1 (5 bases). Trimming pared 3 bases from V and 7 bases from J, leaving 9 bases between. Germline V gene sequence: CDR1 KGHSH, CDR2 LQKENI. CDR3 length equals 12 residues. The CDR3 DNA reads as TGTGCCAGCTCACCGCTGACAGATGAAGCTTTCTTT. Residues: CASSPLTDEAFF.

V usage is TRBV7-3 and J usage is TRBJ2-2; the D call may be TRBD1 or TRBD2 (6 bases each). Trimming stripped 7 bases from V and 2 bases from J, with 20 bases between. CDR1 and CDR2 from the germline V gene are SGHTA and FQGTGA. The CDR3 contains 17 residues. CDR3 sequence: CASTMTGGAGNTGELFF. The CDR3, as DNA: TGTGCCAGCACTATGACCGGGGGCGCGGGAAACACCGGGGAGCTGTTTTTT.

This chain links TRBV7-3 with TRBJ1-5; D gene ambiguous. CDR3 length: 12 residues. The V gene's germline CDR1 is SGHTA and CDR2 FQGTGA. V lost 2 bases to trimming and J lost 6 bases, with 5 bases between them. The CDR3 protein is CASSLGTQPQHF. DNA of the CDR3: TGTGCCAGCAGCTTAGGTACTCAGCCCCAGCATTTT.

This chain uses TRBV10-3 with TRBJ2-3; tentatively, D is TRBD2 (6 bases). The CDR3 has 14 amino acids. V lost 0 bases to trimming and J lost 11 bases, with 15 bases between them. Germline CDR1 ENHRY, CDR2 SYGVKD. DNA for the CDR3: TGTGCCATCAGTGAGTCGAAGGAGACTAGAGGGCAGTATTTT. Encoded protein: CAISESKETRGQYF.

This chain connects TRBV7-3 to TRBJ2-7; 7 positions agree with TRBD2. CDR1 and CDR2 from the germline V gene are SGHTA and FQGTGA. The V gene end was trimmed by 2 bases and the J gene end by 4 bases; junction bases not matched to a gene: 8. The CDR3 covers 15 residues. CDR3 sequence reads: CASSLGGGPFYEQYF. Here the CDR3 DNA reads TGTGCCAGCAGCTTAGGGGGAGGGCCGTTTTACGAGCAGTACTTC.

The rearrangement links TRBV5-1 to TRBJ2-7, with 7 bases aligning to TRBD2. This CDR3 has 18 amino acids. Germline loops: CDR1 SGHRS, CDR2 YFSETQ. V lost 0 bases and J lost 1; bases outside the gene matches: 13. Written as DNA, the CDR3 is TGCGCCAGCAGCTTGGCCATTTCTACGGGGGGAGAATCCTACGAGCAGTACTTC. This sequence encodes CASSLAISTGGESYEQYF.

V and J are TRBV27 and TRBJ1-2, with D uncertain. The germline V gene has CDR1 MNHEY and CDR2 SMNVEV (reference sequence). The CDR3 extends over 16 amino acids. V was clipped by 6 bases and J by 0 bases, with 17 bases between them. This CDR3 reads CASSPFWTDTNYGYTF. The CDR3 bases are TGTGCCAGCAGCCCCTTTTGGACCGATACTAACTATGGCTACACCTTC.

The chain uses TRBV11-3 and TRBJ2-3; TRBD1 aligns across 11 bases. There are 20 residues in the CDR3. CDR1 and CDR2 (germline): SGHNT, YENEEA. Trimming cost V 0 bases and J 1 base; bases outside gene matches: 12. This CDR3 reads CASSLDWTGGPVEGTDTQYF. Written as DNA, the CDR3 is TGTGCCAGCAGCTTAGATTGGACAGGGGGCCCGGTGGAGGGCACAGATACGCAGTATTTT.

The rearrangement uses TRBV28 and TRBJ2-3, with D perhaps matching TRBD1 (5 bases). Germline V gene sequence: CDR1 MDHEN, CDR2 SYDVKM. Deletions cut 4 bases from V and 0 bases from J, with 8 bases between. The CDR3 length is 14 residues. In DNA, the CDR3 is TGTGCCAGCAGTTCCACAGGTAGCACAGATACGCAGTATTTT. Protein: CASSSTGSTDTQYF.

The chain recombines TRBV18 with TRBJ1-2; no firm D call. Germline CDR1 KGHSH, CDR2 LQKENI. Between the trimmed V and J ends, which lost 6 bases and 10 bases, there was a span of 42 bases. CDR3 length: 21 amino acids. CDR3 amino acids: CASSSRIVVWLLPPPLLDYTF. CDR3 nucleotide sequence: TGTGCCAGCTCGTCCCGGATTGTGGTCTGGCTTTTGCCTCCCCCACTTCTGGACTACACCTTC.

The chain recombines TRBV10-3 with TRBJ2-1; 10 positions match TRBD2. This CDR3 is built from 14 residues. V dropped 10 bases and J dropped 5; count of bases not matched to a gene: 8. Per the germline V gene, CDR1 is ENHRY and CDR2 is SYGVKD. The CDR3 spells CATIAGGPNNEQFF. The CDR3 DNA sequence: TGTGCCACAATAGCGGGAGGACCCAACAATGAGCAGTTCTTC.

This chain uses TRBV5-6 with TRBJ1-1, with D uncertain. This CDR3 has 14 residues. The germline V gene encodes CDR1 SGHDT and CDR2 YYEEEE. V lost 4 bases to trimming and J lost 11 bases, with 21 bases between them. CDR3 sequence reads: CASSPQTPGPGAFF. The CDR3 DNA reads TGTGCCAGCAGCCCACAAACACCGGGCCCGGGCGCTTTCTTT.

The chain has TRBV6-4 and TRBJ1-2, with D possibly being TRBD1 (6 bases). The V end was cut by 5 bases, the J end by 2 bases, with 9 bases between. CDR1 MRHNA and CDR2 SNTAGT come from the germline V gene. This CDR3 has 13 amino acids. The CDR3: CASSRGQNYGYTF. The CDR3 region has the DNA TGTGCCAGCAGTAGAGGACAGAACTATGGCTACACCTTC.

This clone was detected only once. This chain joins TRBV27 and TRBJ2-7; no reliable D call. V lost 6 bases and J 0 bases, leaving 3 bases between the germline ends. The CDR3 contains 11 residues. Germline V gene sequence: CDR1 MNHEY, CDR2 SMNVEV (reference sequence). CDR3 sequence: CASRDSYEQYF. CDR3 nucleotides: TGTGCCAGCAGGGACTCCTACGAGCAGTACTTC.

The CDR3 spells CASSYSLGNEQFF. In nucleotides, the CDR3 is TGTGCCAGCAGTTACTCCCTAGGGAATGAGCAGTTCTTC. This chain uses TRBV6-5 with TRBJ2-1; D ambiguous. This CDR3 has 13 amino acids. The V and J ends lost 0 bases and 7 bases respectively, with 7 bases between them. Germline values: CDR1 MNHEY, CDR2 SVGAGI.

V usage is TRBV7-8 and J usage is TRBJ1-5; D gene ambiguous. There are 17 residues in the CDR3. Germline-derived CDR1 and CDR2 are SGHVS and FQNEAQ. The V end was cut by 5 bases, the J end by 0 bases, with 17 bases between. CDR3 bases: TGTGCCAGCAGCCCGCCGCTTAGGGAAGATAGCAATCAGCCCCAGCATTTT. Its translation: CASSPPLREDSNQPQHF.

The chain couples TRBV4-3 to TRBJ1-2; D is perhaps TRBD1 (6 bases). This CDR3 comprises 15 residues. Trimming pared 0 bases from V and 4 bases from J, leaving 12 bases between. Germline loops: CDR1 LGHNA, CDR2 YSLEER. The CDR3 protein is CASSQDMGAGYGYTF. Written as DNA, the CDR3 is TGCGCCAGCAGCCAAGATATGGGGGCAGGCTATGGCTACACCTTC.

The V gene is TRBV9, the J gene TRBJ2-2; 13 nucleotides align to TRBD2. V gave up 4 bases and J gave up 4 bases; unmatched junction bases: 7. The CDR3 has 17 amino acids. The germline V gene has CDR1 SGDLS and CDR2 YYNGEE. The CDR3 protein is CASSQGLAGMSTGELFF. The CDR3 DNA is TGTGCCAGCAGCCAGGGACTAGCGGGAATGAGCACCGGGGAGCTGTTTTTT.

The chain joins TRBV4-2 to TRBJ2-2; D may match TRBD1 or TRBD2 (5 bases each). Germline loops: CDR1 LGHNA, CDR2 YNFKEQ. This CDR3 spans 14 amino acids. V was trimmed by 5 bases and J by 3 bases, leaving 10 bases between them. The CDR3 region has the DNA TGTGCCAGCAGCGACGGGACGTACACCGGGGAGCTGTTTTTT. It translates to CASSDGTYTGELFF.

The chain employs TRBV6-6 and TRBJ2-7; tentatively, D is TRBD2 (5 bases). CDR1 and CDR2 (germline): MNHNY, SVGAGI (reference sequence). Trimming took 2 bases from V and 2 from J, leaving 10 bases between them. The length of the CDR3 is 14 residues. The CDR3: CASSYSRGPYEQYF. CDR3 in DNA: TGTGCCAGCAGTTACAGTCGGGGTCCCTACGAGCAGTACTTC.

The rearrangement joins TRBV11-3 to TRBJ2-1; the match to TRBD2 covers 8 bases. CDR3 length: 16 residues. CDR1 is SGHNT and CDR2 is YENEEA in the germline V gene. Trimming at V came to 8 bases and at J to 7 bases, leaving 16 bases not matched to a gene. DNA of the CDR3: TGTGCCAGCGGGAGAGAAGCGGGACTAGTAGAAAATGAGCAGTTCTTC. Translation: CASGREAGLVENEQFF.

The rearrangement uses TRBV30 and TRBJ2-2, with D uncertain. Trimming took off 4 bases at V and 5 bases at J, with 14 bases between the two ends. CDR3 length: 14 amino acids. Germline V gene lookup returns CDR1 GTSNPN and CDR2 SVGIG (reference sequence). The CDR3 is CAWIGSPYTGELFF. CDR3 bases: TGTGCCTGGATAGGTAGTCCTTATACCGGGGAGCTGTTTTTT. The full variable domain, completed using reference TRBV30 and TRBJ2-2, is SQTIHQWPATLVQPVGSPLSLECTVEGTSNPNLYWYRQAAGRGLQLLFYSVGIGQISSEVPQNLSASRPQDRQFILSSKKLLLSDSGFYLCAWIGSPYTGELFFGEGSRLTVL.

The chain carries TRBV6-1 and TRBJ2-2; TRBD2 aligns across 10 bases. The V gene's germline CDR1 is MNHNS and CDR2 SASEGT. V was pared by 1 base and J by 1 base, with 15 bases of the junction left unmatched. The CDR3 length is 21 residues. The CDR3 is CASSEGPFPSGRGWNTGELFF. The CDR3 nucleotides are TGTGCCAGCAGTGAAGGCCCGTTTCCTAGCGGGAGAGGTTGGAACACCGGGGAGCTGTTTTTT.

V gene TRBV5-5 combines with J gene TRBJ2-2; 8 nucleotides line up with TRBD1. The J segment lost 4 bases and the V segment lost 2 bases, leaving 10 bases of the junction unmatched. Germline loops: CDR1 SGHKS, CDR2 YYEKEE (reference sequence). This CDR3 comprises 17 residues. CDR3 protein: CASSFFLITGGTGELFF. The CDR3 DNA reads TGTGCCAGCAGCTTCTTTTTAATAACAGGGGGCACCGGGGAGCTGTTTTTT.

The chain recombines TRBV2 with TRBJ1-6; TRBD1 might be the D (6 bases). The CDR3 length is 17 residues. Trimming took off 2 bases at V and 10 bases at J, with 21 bases between the two ends. Germline lookup yields CDR1 SNHLY and CDR2 FYNNEI. DNA of the CDR3: TGTGCCAGCAGTGAATCAGGGGCCCGTCGAATGGTCTCACCCCTCCACTTT. Amino acids: CASSESGARRMVSPLHF.

The V call is TRBV4-3, the J call TRBJ1-4; no firm D call. With 1 base removed from V and 1 base from J, the gap between germline ends came to 16 bases. The CDR3 runs 18 residues. Germline V CDR1 and CDR2: LGHNA, YSLEER. CDR3 nucleotides: TGCGCCAGCAGCCAAGGCCTAGGCGGGATGGGAACTAATGAAAAACTGTTTTTT. Protein: CASSQGLGGMGTNEKLFF.

V gene TRBV12-2 combines with J gene TRBJ1-4; the table calls TRBD1, which could not be checked here. TRBV12-2 is annotated as a pseudogene. The length of the CDR3 is 16 residues. CDR3 residues: CASRLAPRGSDEKLFF. The CDR3 DNA reads TGTGCAAGTCGCTTAGCACCGAGGGGGTCGGATGAAAAACTGTTTTTT.